These T cell receptor beta chains were read from a single sample in a study of T cell repertoires in cytomegalovirus infection. MiXCR was run by TCRdb on the reads, yielding one entry per CDR3 protein. The sample has roughly 500,000 distinct CDR3 sequences; roughly 46% are singletons. These receptors have no identified antigens. The material was cultured PBMCs, obtained from culture after CMV antigen stimulation. The receptors stem from a human donor in good health (CMV status not recorded). Some clones in this sample may be carry-over from other donors' samples. Both conserved end residues are part of each CDR3. The order of the fields is CDR3 length, V gene, D gene, clone size, J gene, CDR3 protein, CDR3 DNA. D genes are given only for firm matches. The listing skips clone size in some rows; elsewhere it reads once, few, many or a size class.

CDR3 length: 15; V gene: TRBV7-9; D gene: TRBD2; clone size: many; J gene: TRBJ2-1; CDR3 protein: CASSLASGGSVEQFF; CDR3 DNA: TGTGCCAGCAGCTTAGCGAGCGGGGGGTCGGTGGAGCAGTTCTTC
CDR3 length: 13; V gene: TRBV7-2; D gene: NA; clone size: NA; J gene: TRBJ2-7; CDR3 protein: CASSKQGPGEQYF; CDR3 DNA: TGTGCCAGCAGCAAACAGGGCCCCGGCGAGCAGTACTTC
CDR3 length: 13; V gene: TRBV10-3; D gene: NA; clone size: NA; J gene: TRBJ2-5; CDR3 protein: CAISESKAETQYF; CDR3 DNA: TGTGCCATCAGTGAGTCGAAGGCGGAGACCCAGTACTTC
CDR3 length: 11; V gene: TRBV12-3/TRBV12-4; D gene: NA; clone size: many; J gene: TRBJ1-1; CDR3 protein: CASRQNTEAFF; CDR3 DNA: TGTGCCAGCAGGCAGAACACTGAAGCTTTCTTT
CDR3 length: 14; V gene: TRBV6-1; D gene: NA; clone size: NA; J gene: TRBJ2-2; CDR3 protein: CASRTGESTGELFF; CDR3 DNA: TGTGCCAGCAGGACTGGGGAGAGCACCGGGGAGCTGTTTTTT
CDR3 length: 12; V gene: TRBV28; D gene: TRBD1; clone size: few; J gene: TRBJ2-5; CDR3 protein: CASRSRDRELYF; CDR3 DNA: TGTGCCAGCAGATCAAGAGACAGGGAACTTTACTTC
CDR3 length: 15; V gene: TRBV28; D gene: TRBD2; clone size: medium-sized; J gene: TRBJ2-1; CDR3 protein: CASSLIAGGLHEQFF; CDR3 DNA: TGTGCCAGCAGTTTAATAGCGGGGGGGCTGCATGAGCAGTTCTTC
CDR3 length: 16; V gene: TRBV5-5; D gene: NA; clone size: few; J gene: TRBJ2-1; CDR3 protein: CASSFGQEISYNEQFF; CDR3 DNA: TGTGCCAGCAGCTTTGGTCAGGAGATCTCCTACAATGAGCAGTTCTTC
CDR3 length: 14; V gene: TRBV30; D gene: TRBD1; clone size: NA; J gene: TRBJ1-5; CDR3 protein: CAWSLGQGSQPQHF; CDR3 DNA: TGTGCCTGGAGTCTAGGACAGGGGTCTCAGCCCCAGCATTTT
CDR3 length: 15; V gene: TRBV6-8; D gene: NA; clone size: NA; J gene: TRBJ2-1; CDR3 protein: CASSYGTGSYNEQFF; CDR3 DNA: TGTGCCAGCAGTTACGGGACTGGCTCGTACAATGAGCAGTTCTTC
CDR3 length: 13; V gene: TRBV10-3; D gene: NA; clone size: NA; J gene: TRBJ2-7; CDR3 protein: CAFTEGLTGEQYF; CDR3 DNA: TGTGCCTTCACTGAGGGATTGACGGGGGAGCAGTACTTC
CDR3 length: 15; V gene: TRBV7-2; D gene: NA; clone size: many; J gene: TRBJ2-5; CDR3 protein: CASSWYTSSQETQYF; CDR3 DNA: TGTGCCAGCAGCTGGTACACGTCGTCACAAGAGACCCAGTACTTC
CDR3 length: 14; V gene: TRBV7-9; D gene: TRBD1; clone size: few; J gene: TRBJ1-3; CDR3 protein: CASTEGAAGNTIYF; CDR3 DNA: TGTGCCAGCACTGAGGGGGCCGCTGGAAACACCATATATTTT
CDR3 length: 18; V gene: TRBV10-3; D gene: TRBD1; clone size: NA; J gene: TRBJ1-1; CDR3 protein: CAISSSPGQGAVDTEAFF; CDR3 DNA: TGTGCCATCAGTAGCAGCCCGGGACAGGGGGCCGTGGACACTGAAGCTTTCTTT
CDR3 length: 12; V gene: TRBV27; D gene: NA; clone size: few; J gene: TRBJ2-7; CDR3 protein: CASSLIGDEQYF; CDR3 DNA: TGTGCCAGCAGTTTAATCGGGGACGAGCAGTACTTC
CDR3 length: 13; V gene: TRBV7-9; D gene: NA; clone size: NA; J gene: TRBJ1-5; CDR3 protein: CASSLIGDQPQHF; CDR3 DNA: TGTGCCAGCAGCTTAATAGGAGATCAGCCCCAGCATTTT
CDR3 length: 15; V gene: TRBV12-3/TRBV12-4; D gene: NA; clone size: few; J gene: TRBJ2-7; CDR3 protein: CASSPTGFGSLEQYF; CDR3 DNA: TGTGCCAGCAGCCCAACAGGGTTTGGGAGCTTGGAGCAGTACTTC
CDR3 length: 16; V gene: TRBV28; D gene: NA; clone size: few; J gene: TRBJ1-4; CDR3 protein: CASSLGGRQPNEKLFF; CDR3 DNA: TGTGCCAGCAGTTTAGGGGGCCGGCAGCCAAATGAAAAACTGTTTTTT
CDR3 length: 14; V gene: TRBV7-4; D gene: NA; clone size: NA; J gene: TRBJ1-4; CDR3 protein: CASSFGEPNEKLFF; CDR3 DNA: TGTGCCAGCAGCTTCGGAGAGCCTAATGAAAAACTGTTTTTT
CDR3 length: 15; V gene: TRBV6-2/TRBV6-3; D gene: NA; clone size: NA; J gene: TRBJ2-7; CDR3 protein: CASSYSGGVSYEQYF; CDR3 DNA: TGTGCCAGCAGTTACTCTGGCGGGGTCTCCTACGAGCAGTACTTC
CDR3 length: 18; V gene: TRBV4-3; D gene: TRBD2; clone size: NA; J gene: TRBJ2-3; CDR3 protein: CASSPGVAGGLGSDTQYF; CDR3 DNA: TGCGCCAGCAGCCCCGGGGTAGCGGGAGGGCTGGGCTCAGATACGCAGTATTTT
CDR3 length: 13; V gene: TRBV7-2; D gene: NA; clone size: many; J gene: TRBJ1-4; CDR3 protein: CASRSGPLEKLFF; CDR3 DNA: TGTGCCAGCAGATCTGGACCCCTAGAAAAACTGTTTTTT
CDR3 length: 15; V gene: TRBV20-1; D gene: TRBD2; clone size: NA; J gene: TRBJ2-1; CDR3 protein: CSARDWAAGGNEQFF; CDR3 DNA: TGCAGTGCTAGAGATTGGGCGGCGGGAGGGAATGAGCAGTTCTTC
CDR3 length: 13; V gene: TRBV28; D gene: NA; clone size: NA; J gene: TRBJ1-5; CDR3 protein: CASSLLGDWPQHF; CDR3 DNA: TGTGCCAGCAGTTTATTGGGGGATTGGCCCCAGCATTTT
CDR3 length: 14; V gene: TRBV7-9; D gene: TRBD1; clone size: NA; J gene: TRBJ1-1; CDR3 protein: CASSSRQGSTEAFF; CDR3 DNA: TGTGCCAGCAGCTCAAGACAGGGATCCACTGAAGCTTTCTTT
CDR3 length: 13; V gene: TRBV7-2; D gene: NA; clone size: many; J gene: TRBJ1-5; CDR3 protein: CASSLIEYQPQHF; CDR3 DNA: TGTGCCAGCAGCTTAATCGAGTATCAGCCCCAGCATTTT
CDR3 length: 15; V gene: TRBV4-1; D gene: NA; clone size: NA; J gene: TRBJ2-7; CDR3 protein: CASSQEQGTYYEQYF; CDR3 DNA: TGCGCCAGCAGCCAAGAACAAGGGACCTACTACGAGCAGTACTTC
CDR3 length: 16; V gene: TRBV7-9; D gene: NA; clone size: few; J gene: TRBJ2-7; CDR3 protein: CASSPSRLFISYEQYF; CDR3 DNA: TGTGCCAGCAGCCCCAGCAGACTATTCATCTCCTACGAGCAGTACTTC
CDR3 length: 12; V gene: TRBV28; D gene: NA; clone size: once; J gene: TRBJ2-1; CDR3 protein: CASRSRGIEQFF; CDR3 DNA: TGTGCCAGCAGGTCTCGTGGCATTGAGCAGTTCTTC
CDR3 length: 17; V gene: TRBV12-3/TRBV12-4; D gene: NA; clone size: NA; J gene: TRBJ2-1; CDR3 protein: CASSFGGGRYGYNEQFF; CDR3 DNA: TGTGCCAGCAGTTTTGGAGGGGGCCGGTACGGCTACAATGAGCAGTTCTTC
CDR3 length: 16; V gene: TRBV6-8; D gene: NA; clone size: NA; J gene: TRBJ2-4; CDR3 protein: CASSYSVQGMENIQYF; CDR3 DNA: TGTGCCAGCAGTTACTCGGTACAGGGAATGGAAAACATTCAGTACTTC
CDR3 length: 14; V gene: TRBV7-2; D gene: NA; clone size: many; J gene: TRBJ2-7; CDR3 protein: CASSLAGRSYEQYF; CDR3 DNA: TGTGCCAGCAGCTTAGCGGGCAGGTCCTACGAGCAGTACTTC
CDR3 length: 14; V gene: TRBV9; D gene: NA; clone size: NA; J gene: TRBJ1-6; CDR3 protein: CASSVVDSNSPLHF; CDR3 DNA: TGTGCCAGCAGCGTAGTTGACTCCAATTCACCCCTCCACTTT
CDR3 length: 13; V gene: TRBV12-3/TRBV12-4; D gene: NA; clone size: NA; J gene: TRBJ2-4; CDR3 protein: CASRPVAKNIQYF; CDR3 DNA: TGTGCCAGCAGGCCAGTAGCCAAAAACATTCAGTACTTC
CDR3 length: 12; V gene: TRBV19; D gene: NA; clone size: once; J gene: TRBJ1-2; CDR3 protein: CASSIWGDGYTF; CDR3 DNA: TGTGCCAGTAGTATATGGGGAGATGGCTACACCTTC
CDR3 length: 12; V gene: TRBV7-6; D gene: NA; clone size: few; J gene: TRBJ2-5; CDR3 protein: CASSFGIETQYF; CDR3 DNA: TGTGCCAGCAGCTTTGGGATAGAGACCCAGTACTTC
CDR3 length: 14; V gene: TRBV6-1; D gene: TRBD1; clone size: NA; J gene: TRBJ1-5; CDR3 protein: CASTEGQENQPQHF; CDR3 DNA: TGTGCCAGCACCGAGGGACAGGAGAATCAGCCCCAGCATTTT
CDR3 length: 17; V gene: TRBV28; D gene: NA; clone size: NA; J gene: TRBJ1-5; CDR3 protein: CASSTRGWGTSNQPQHF; CDR3 DNA: TGTGCCAGCAGTACCAGGGGTTGGGGGACTAGCAATCAGCCCCAGCATTTT
CDR3 length: 14; V gene: TRBV28; D gene: NA; clone size: few; J gene: TRBJ1-1; CDR3 protein: CASTAPGLNTEAFF; CDR3 DNA: TGTGCCAGCACCGCCCCTGGACTGAACACTGAAGCTTTCTTT
CDR3 length: 14; V gene: TRBV2; D gene: NA; clone size: few; J gene: TRBJ1-1; CDR3 protein: CASRTETVNTEAFF; CDR3 DNA: TGTGCCAGCAGAACGGAAACAGTGAACACTGAAGCTTTCTTT
CDR3 length: 14; V gene: TRBV7-6; D gene: NA; clone size: NA; J gene: TRBJ1-2; CDR3 protein: CASSLFGANYGYTF; CDR3 DNA: TGTGCCAGCAGCCTCTTCGGGGCTAACTATGGCTACACCTTC
CDR3 length: 15; V gene: TRBV12-3/TRBV12-4; D gene: TRBD1; clone size: few; J gene: TRBJ1-1; CDR3 protein: CASSFWDRDYTEAFF; CDR3 DNA: TGTGCCAGCAGTTTTTGGGACAGGGATTACACTGAAGCTTTCTTT
CDR3 length: 16; V gene: TRBV7-2; D gene: TRBD2; clone size: NA; J gene: TRBJ2-7; CDR3 protein: CASSLVGASGNYEQYF; CDR3 DNA: TGTGCCAGCAGCTTAGTAGGGGCTAGCGGGAACTACGAGCAGTACTTC
CDR3 length: 15; V gene: TRBV3-1; D gene: TRBD1; clone size: once; J gene: TRBJ1-1; CDR3 protein: CASSSFRQGVTEAFF; CDR3 DNA: TGTGCCAGCAGCAGTTTTCGGCAGGGGGTAACTGAAGCTTTCTTT
CDR3 length: 16; V gene: TRBV12-3/TRBV12-4; D gene: NA; clone size: NA; J gene: TRBJ1-6; CDR3 protein: CASSPKTGIYNSPLHF; CDR3 DNA: TGTGCCAGCAGCCCGAAGACAGGAATCTATAATTCACCCCTCCACTTT
CDR3 length: 16; V gene: TRBV7-2; D gene: NA; clone size: few; J gene: TRBJ1-6; CDR3 protein: CASSFTGLPYNSPLHF; CDR3 DNA: TGTGCCAGCAGCTTTACAGGGTTACCCTATAATTCACCCCTCCACTTT
CDR3 length: 18; V gene: TRBV7-2; D gene: TRBD2; clone size: NA; J gene: TRBJ2-3; CDR3 protein: CASSLRLAGVSGTDTQYF; CDR3 DNA: TGTGCCAGCAGCTTACGACTAGCGGGAGTCTCTGGCACAGATACGCAGTATTTT
CDR3 length: 13; V gene: TRBV27; D gene: TRBD2; clone size: NA; J gene: TRBJ2-1; CDR3 protein: CASSLWTSSQQFF; CDR3 DNA: TGTGCCAGCAGTTTATGGACTAGCTCTCAGCAGTTCTTC
CDR3 length: 16; V gene: TRBV7-6; D gene: TRBD1; clone size: NA; J gene: TRBJ1-2; CDR3 protein: CASSLEGSGQADGYTF; CDR3 DNA: TGTGCCAGCAGCTTAGAAGGTTCGGGACAGGCTGATGGCTACACCTTC
CDR3 length: 17; V gene: TRBV12-5; D gene: TRBD1; clone size: NA; J gene: TRBJ2-3; CDR3 protein: CASGSGTGIDGTDTQYF; CDR3 DNA: TGTGCTAGTGGTTCCGGGACAGGGATTGACGGCACAGATACGCAGTATTTT
CDR3 length: 14; V gene: TRBV12-3/TRBV12-4; D gene: NA; clone size: NA; J gene: TRBJ1-5; CDR3 protein: CASSRDKTGQPQHF; CDR3 DNA: TGTGCCAGCAGTAGGGACAAGACTGGTCAGCCCCAGCATTTT
CDR3 length: 12; V gene: TRBV15; D gene: NA; clone size: NA; J gene: TRBJ2-1; CDR3 protein: CATSNPFLEQFF; CDR3 DNA: TGTGCCACCAGCAATCCATTTCTTGAGCAGTTCTTC
CDR3 length: 15; V gene: TRBV7-9; D gene: TRBD1; clone size: NA; J gene: TRBJ1-2; CDR3 protein: CASSSRGTGIYGYTF; CDR3 DNA: TGTGCCAGCAGCTCTCGCGGGACAGGGATCTATGGCTACACCTTC
CDR3 length: 13; V gene: TRBV5-6; D gene: NA; clone size: NA; J gene: TRBJ1-2; CDR3 protein: CASSKTLYYGYTF; CDR3 DNA: TGTGCCAGCAGCAAGACACTTTACTATGGCTACACCTTC
CDR3 length: 12; V gene: TRBV6-1; D gene: NA; clone size: NA; J gene: TRBJ2-7; CDR3 protein: CASETEAYEQYF; CDR3 DNA: TGTGCCAGTGAGACAGAGGCCTACGAGCAGTACTTC